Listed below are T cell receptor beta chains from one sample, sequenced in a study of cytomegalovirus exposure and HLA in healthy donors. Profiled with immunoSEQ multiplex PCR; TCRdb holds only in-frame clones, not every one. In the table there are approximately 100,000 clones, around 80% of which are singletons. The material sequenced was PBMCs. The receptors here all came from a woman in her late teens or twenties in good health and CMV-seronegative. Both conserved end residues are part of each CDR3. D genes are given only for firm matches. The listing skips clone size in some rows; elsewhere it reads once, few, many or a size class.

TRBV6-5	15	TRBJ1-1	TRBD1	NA	TGTGCCAGCAGTTACATGCAGGGGGTAGTTACTGAAGCTTTCTTT	CASSYMQGVVTEAFF
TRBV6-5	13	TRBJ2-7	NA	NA	TGTGCCACCTCCCGAGACAGCTCCTACGAGCAGTACTTC	CATSRDSSYEQYF
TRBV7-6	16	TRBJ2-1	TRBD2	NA	TGTGCCAGCAGCTTAGCAGTGACTAGCGGGGCTCATGAGCAGTTCTTC	CASSLAVTSGAHEQFF
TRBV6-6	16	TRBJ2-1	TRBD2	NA	TGTGCCAGCAGGAAGGAGCGGGAGACCTCTTACAATGAGCAGTTCTTC	CASRKERETSYNEQFF
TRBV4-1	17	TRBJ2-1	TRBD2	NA	TGCGCCAGCAGCCAAGACCTGAGTGCCGGGGGGGTCAATGAGCAGTTCTTC	CASSQDLSAGGVNEQFF
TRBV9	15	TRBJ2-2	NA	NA	TGTGCCAGCAGCGTAGGGAGGGAGAACACCGGGGAGCTGTTTTTT	CASSVGRENTGELFF
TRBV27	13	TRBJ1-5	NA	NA	TGTGCCAGCAGTTTATCCTTGAGCCAGCCCCAGCATTTT	CASSLSLSQPQHF
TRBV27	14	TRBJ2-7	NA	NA	TGTGCCAGCAGTTTAACAGGGCTGGCCTACGAGCAGTACTTC	CASSLTGLAYEQYF
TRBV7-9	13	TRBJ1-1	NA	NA	TGTGCCAGCAGCTTAGGGCCCCGTACTGAAGCTTTCTTT	CASSLGPRTEAFF
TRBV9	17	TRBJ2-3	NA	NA	TGTGCCAGCAGCGTAGCTTCAAGCCCCGACACCTCAGATACGCAGTATTTT	CASSVASSPDTSDTQYF
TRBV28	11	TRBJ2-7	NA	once	TGTGCCAGCAGCCAAACCTACGAGCAGTACTTC	CASSQTYEQYF
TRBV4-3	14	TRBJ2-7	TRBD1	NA	TGCGCCAGCAGTCCGGGACAGGGGGCGTACGAGCAGTACTTC	CASSPGQGAYEQYF
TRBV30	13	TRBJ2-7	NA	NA	TGTACCTGGTGTTTGACACCTTGGGACGAGCAGTACTTC	CTWCLTPWDEQYF
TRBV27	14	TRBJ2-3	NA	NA	TGTGCCAGCAGTTTATCGAGTTCGGCAGATACGCAGTATTTT	CASSLSSSADTQYF
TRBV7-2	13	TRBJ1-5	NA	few	TGTGCCAGCAGCTTACGGGGCAATCAGCCCCAGCATTTT	CASSLRGNQPQHF
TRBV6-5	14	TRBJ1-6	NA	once	TGTGCCAGCAGTTACGGGAAGGGAGGTTCACCCCTCCACTTT	CASSYGKGGSPLHF
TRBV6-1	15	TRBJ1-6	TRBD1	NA	TGTGCCAGCAGTGAAGGGACAGGGTATCAATCACCCCTCCACTTT	CASSEGTGYQSPLHF
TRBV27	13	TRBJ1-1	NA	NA	TGTGCCAGCAGTTTATGGTGGGGGGAGGAAGCTTTCTTT	CASSLWWGEEAFF
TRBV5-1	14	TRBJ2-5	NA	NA	TGCGCCAGCAGCTTGGGGCAGGCACAAGAGACCCAGTACTTC	CASSLGQAQETQYF
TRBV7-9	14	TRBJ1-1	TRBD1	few	TGTGCCAGCAGCTTAGAAGACAGGGGAATTGAAGCTTTCTTT	CASSLEDRGIEAFF
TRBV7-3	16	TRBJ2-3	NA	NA	TGTGCCAGCAGCTTAATTCCCGGTGGTCTCACAGATACGCAGTATTTT	CASSLIPGGLTDTQYF
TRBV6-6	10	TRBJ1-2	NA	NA	TGTGCCAGCAGGGGAGTTGGCTACACCTTC	CASRGVGYTF
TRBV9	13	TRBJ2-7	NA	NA	TGCGCCAGCAGCGTAGGACTGACCTACGAGCAGTACTTC	CASSVGLTYEQYF
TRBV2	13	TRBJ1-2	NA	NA	TGTGCCAGCAGTGAAGAACAGTTATATGGCTACACCTTC	CASSEEQLYGYTF
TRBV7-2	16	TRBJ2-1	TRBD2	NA	TGTGCCAGCAGCTCTCCCGGTGCTAGCGGGAGAGGTGAGCAGTTCTTC	CASSSPGASGRGEQFF
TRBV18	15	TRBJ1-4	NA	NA	TGTGCCAGCTCACGGGGGCTTCGTTTGGATGAAAAACTGTTTTTT	CASSRGLRLDEKLFF
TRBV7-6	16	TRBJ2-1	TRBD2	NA	TGTGCCAGCAGCTCAGGGGGGCTAGCGGGAGCGAATGAGCAGTTCTTC	CASSSGGLAGANEQFF
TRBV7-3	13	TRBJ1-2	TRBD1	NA	TGTGCCAGCAGCTCGGGACAGGGGTCTGGCTACACCTTC	CASSSGQGSGYTF
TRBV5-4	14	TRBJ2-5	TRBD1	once	TGTGCCAGCAGCTGGGGACAGGCTCAAGAGACCCAGTACTTC	CASSWGQAQETQYF
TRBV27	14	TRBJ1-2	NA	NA	TGTGCCAGCAGTTTTGTTCGACAGTCCAATGGCTACACCTTC	CASSFVRQSNGYTF
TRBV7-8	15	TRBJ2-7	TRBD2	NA	TGTGCCAGCAGCTCCCCACTAGCGGACGTCTACGAGCAGTACTTC	CASSSPLADVYEQYF
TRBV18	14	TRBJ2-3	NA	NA	TGTGCCAGCTCACCCAACATTGGTACAGATACGCAGTATTTT	CASSPNIGTDTQYF
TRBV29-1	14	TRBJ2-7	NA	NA	TGCAGCGTTCTCAGGACAGCGGACTCCTACGAGCAGTACTTC	CSVLRTADSYEQYF
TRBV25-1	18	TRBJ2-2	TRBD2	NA	TGTGCCAGCAGTCCCCAAAAACTAGCGGGAGGTAGCACCGGGGAGCTGTTTTTT	CASSPQKLAGGSTGELFF
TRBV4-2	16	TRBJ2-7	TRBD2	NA	TGTGCCAGCAGCCAAGATGGCCTAGCGGATTCCTACGAGCAGTACTTC	CASSQDGLADSYEQYF
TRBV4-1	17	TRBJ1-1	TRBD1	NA	TGCGCCAGCAGCCAAGCCCGAGGACAGGGGGCGGGCACTGAAGCTTTCTTT	CASSQARGQGAGTEAFF
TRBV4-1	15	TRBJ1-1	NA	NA	TGCGCCAGCAGCCAAAATCACAGGGAAGGGGGTGAAGCTTTCTTT	CASSQNHREGGEAFF
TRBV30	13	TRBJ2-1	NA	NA	TGTGCCTGGAGTGTACCCCCGGGGGATGAGCAGTTCTTC	CAWSVPPGDEQFF
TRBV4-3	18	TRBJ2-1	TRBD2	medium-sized	TGCGCCAGCAGCCAAGAGAGGCGGCGGGGGGCGCACTACAATGAGCAGTTCTTC	CASSQERRRGAHYNEQFF
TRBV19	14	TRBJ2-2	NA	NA	TGTGCCAGTAGTATACAGGAGAACACCGGGGAGCTGTTTTTT	CASSIQENTGELFF
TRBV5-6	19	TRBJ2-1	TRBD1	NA	TGTGCCAGCAGCTTGGCTAACAGGGGGCCAGAAAGCTCCTACAATGAGCAGTTCTTC	CASSLANRGPESSYNEQFF
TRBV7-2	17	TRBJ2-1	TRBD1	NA	TGTGCCAGCAGCTTAGTCCCCCGACAGGGGGCCGGAAATGAGCAGTTCTTC	CASSLVPRQGAGNEQFF
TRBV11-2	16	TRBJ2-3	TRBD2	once	TGTGCCAGCAGCTTAATGCGGGGGGGCCCCCCAGATACGCAGTATTTT	CASSLMRGGPPDTQYF
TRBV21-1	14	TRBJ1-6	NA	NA	TGTGCCAGCAGCTCAAAGACATTCAGATCACCCCTCCACTTT	CASSSKTFRSPLHF
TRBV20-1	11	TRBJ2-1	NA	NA	TGCAGTGCAGACATCGTAAATGAGCAGTTCTTC	CSADIVNEQFF
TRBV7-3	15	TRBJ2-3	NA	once	TGTGCCAGCAGCACCCTAGCAGTAAGCACAGATACGCAGTATTTT	CASSTLAVSTDTQYF
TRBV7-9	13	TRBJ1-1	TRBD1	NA	TGTGCCAGCAGCTTAAACCCAGGGGGCAAAGCTTTCTTT	CASSLNPGGKAFF
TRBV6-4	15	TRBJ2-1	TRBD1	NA	TGTGCCAGCAGTGCCGGGACAGGGGAGGGCAATGAGCAGTTCTTC	CASSAGTGEGNEQFF
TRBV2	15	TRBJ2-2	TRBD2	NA	TGTGCCAGCACGGGCGGGAGTTGGAACACCGGGGAGCTGTTTTTT	CASTGGSWNTGELFF
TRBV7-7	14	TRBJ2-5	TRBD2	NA	TGTGCCAGCAGCGCGACTAGCTCGAGCGAGACCCAGTACTTC	CASSATSSSETQYF